The rows below give T cell receptor beta chains drawn from one sample of a study of T cells after yellow fever vaccination. TCRdb re-analysed the 5' RACE reads in MiXCR, keeping a single row per CDR3 protein. The sample comprises hundreds of thousands of distinct CDR3 sequences, approximately 13% of which are singletons, and around 15% rests with the top ten. This sample comprised PBMCs, obtained on the day of the yellow fever booster vaccination. All receptors derive from a man aged 25 to 40 who received the YFV17D yellow fever vaccine. The CDR3 runs from the conserved cysteine through the conserved F or W. Each record gives: D gene, J gene, clone size, V gene, CDR3 DNA, CDR3 protein. A D gene is named only where the DNA matches it firmly. Only some rows state a clone size, as once, few, many or a class for expanded clones.

D gene: TRBD2; J gene: TRBJ2-5; clone size: .; V gene: TRBV5-1; CDR3 DNA: TGCGCCAGCAGCTTGGCACTAGCGGGACCAGGGGAGACCCAGTACTTC; CDR3 protein: CASSLALAGPGETQYF
D gene: TRBD1; J gene: TRBJ2-1; clone size: .; V gene: TRBV3-1; CDR3 DNA: TGTGCCAGCAGCCACGCAGACAGGGGACTTTACAATGAGCAGTTCTTC; CDR3 protein: CASSHADRGLYNEQFF
D gene: TRBD1; J gene: TRBJ2-5; clone size: .; V gene: TRBV14; CDR3 DNA: TGTGCCAGCAGCCTGACAGGGGGTATAGAGACCCAGTACTTC; CDR3 protein: CASSLTGGIETQYF
D gene: .; J gene: TRBJ2-7; clone size: .; V gene: TRBV7-8; CDR3 DNA: TGTGCCAGCAGCTCTCGCGAGATTGACAGACCAGACTACGAGCAGTACTTC; CDR3 protein: CASSSREIDRPDYEQYF
D gene: TRBD2; J gene: TRBJ2-1; clone size: .; V gene: TRBV24-1; CDR3 DNA: TGTGCCACCACGGGGAGTAGCGGGAGGGCCAACAATGAGCAGTTCTTC; CDR3 protein: CATTGSSGRANNEQFF
D gene: .; J gene: TRBJ2-1; clone size: few; V gene: TRBV6-2/TRBV6-3; CDR3 DNA: TGTGCCAGCAGTAACAGTTACAATGAGCAGTTCTTC; CDR3 protein: CASSNSYNEQFF
D gene: TRBD1; J gene: TRBJ1-6; clone size: few; V gene: TRBV15; CDR3 DNA: TGTGCCACCAGCGGCCGACAGGGATTTAATTCACCCCTCCACTTT; CDR3 protein: CATSGRQGFNSPLHF
D gene: .; J gene: TRBJ2-7; clone size: few; V gene: TRBV27; CDR3 DNA: TGTGCCAGCAGTCCACCTAACCAGCACGAGCAGTACTTC; CDR3 protein: CASSPPNQHEQYF
D gene: .; J gene: TRBJ2-3; clone size: .; V gene: TRBV7-8; CDR3 DNA: TGTGCCAGCACGCCAGGGACTAGCACAGATACGCAGTATTTT; CDR3 protein: CASTPGTSTDTQYF
D gene: TRBD2; J gene: TRBJ2-2; clone size: .; V gene: TRBV9; CDR3 DNA: TGTGCCAGCAGTGCCACTGGGACTAGCGGGAAGCGGGAGCTGTTTTTT; CDR3 protein: CASSATGTSGKRELFF
D gene: TRBD1; J gene: TRBJ2-5; clone size: .; V gene: TRBV10-1; CDR3 DNA: TGCGCCAGCAGTGAAGGGACAGCGAAGACCCAGTACTTC; CDR3 protein: CASSEGTAKTQYF
D gene: .; J gene: TRBJ2-7; clone size: few; V gene: TRBV5-4; CDR3 DNA: TGTGCCAGCAGCCTGCCGAGGAACGAGCAGTACTTC; CDR3 protein: CASSLPRNEQYF
D gene: TRBD2; J gene: TRBJ2-7; clone size: .; V gene: TRBV6-1; CDR3 DNA: TGTGCCAGCATGAGGGGACTAGCGGGAGTCTATGGTGGCGAGCAGTACTTC; CDR3 protein: CASMRGLAGVYGGEQYF
D gene: .; J gene: TRBJ1-1; clone size: .; V gene: TRBV20-1; CDR3 DNA: TGCAGTGCTAGAGGTAGCTCGGGGACTGAAGCTTTCTTT; CDR3 protein: CSARGSSGTEAFF
D gene: .; J gene: TRBJ2-7; clone size: many; V gene: TRBV5-1; CDR3 DNA: TGCGCCAGCAGCCCGGACAGCATGGACATGCAGCAGTACTTC; CDR3 protein: CASSPDSMDMQQYF
D gene: .; J gene: TRBJ1-2; clone size: .; V gene: TRBV13; CDR3 DNA: TGTGCCAGCAGCCTCTACACCCTTAACTATGGCTACACCTTC; CDR3 protein: CASSLYTLNYGYTF
D gene: .; J gene: TRBJ2-1; clone size: .; V gene: TRBV5-1; CDR3 DNA: TGCGCCAGCAGCCCCACTGGAGTTTCCTACAATGAGCAGTTCTTC; CDR3 protein: CASSPTGVSYNEQFF
D gene: .; J gene: TRBJ2-6; clone size: .; V gene: TRBV9; CDR3 DNA: TGTGCCAGCAGCGGATTGTCCTCTGGGGCCAACGTCCTGACTTTC; CDR3 protein: CASSGLSSGANVLTF
D gene: TRBD2; J gene: TRBJ2-7; clone size: few; V gene: TRBV12-3/TRBV12-4; CDR3 DNA: TGTGCCAGCAGCACTAGCGGGATGAGCTCCTACGAGCAGTACTTC; CDR3 protein: CASSTSGMSSYEQYF
D gene: TRBD2; J gene: TRBJ2-7; clone size: few; V gene: TRBV20-1; CDR3 DNA: TGCAGTGCTAGAGATCGCGGGAGGGTGTCTTACGAGCAGTACTTC; CDR3 protein: CSARDRGRVSYEQYF
D gene: .; J gene: TRBJ2-1; clone size: few; V gene: TRBV5-6; CDR3 DNA: TGTGCCAGCAGCTTACTTTACAATGAGCAGTTCTTC; CDR3 protein: CASSLLYNEQFF
D gene: TRBD2; J gene: TRBJ2-4; clone size: .; V gene: TRBV2; CDR3 DNA: TGTGCCAGCATCCCCCTAGTAGGGACTAGCGGTCCAATAGCCAAAAACATTCAGTACTTC; CDR3 protein: CASIPLVGTSGPIAKNIQYF
D gene: TRBD2; J gene: TRBJ2-7; clone size: .; V gene: TRBV20-1; CDR3 DNA: TGCAGTGCTATTGGGAGGGCCTACGAGCAGTACTTC; CDR3 protein: CSAIGRAYEQYF
D gene: .; J gene: TRBJ1-6; clone size: few; V gene: TRBV6-2/TRBV6-3; CDR3 DNA: TGTGCCAGAGAGGATAATTCACCCCTCCACTTT; CDR3 protein: CAREDNSPLHF
D gene: .; J gene: TRBJ2-7; clone size: few; V gene: TRBV10-2; CDR3 DNA: TGCGCCAGCAGCCCTCGGACTCCATCCTACGAGCAGTACTTC; CDR3 protein: CASSPRTPSYEQYF
D gene: TRBD1; J gene: TRBJ1-1; clone size: many; V gene: TRBV5-1; CDR3 DNA: TGCGCCAGCAGCTCCCAGGGGGCTGAAGCTTTCTTT; CDR3 protein: CASSSQGAEAFF
D gene: TRBD1; J gene: TRBJ2-7; clone size: few; V gene: TRBV20-1; CDR3 DNA: TGCAGTGCCACTCCCGCGGACAGGGTCTCCTACGAGCAGTACTTC; CDR3 protein: CSATPADRVSYEQYF
D gene: TRBD1; J gene: TRBJ2-7; clone size: .; V gene: TRBV5-6; CDR3 DNA: TGTGCCAGCAGCTTGGTTTCCGGACAGGGGGTCGAGCAGTACTTC; CDR3 protein: CASSLVSGQGVEQYF
D gene: TRBD2; J gene: TRBJ2-5; clone size: .; V gene: TRBV11-2; CDR3 DNA: TGTGCCAGCAGCCTCCGCCTGGGGGGAGGGCCGGAGGAGACCCAGTACTTC; CDR3 protein: CASSLRLGGGPEETQYF
D gene: TRBD2; J gene: TRBJ2-5; clone size: few; V gene: TRBV5-1; CDR3 DNA: TGCGCCAGCAGCTTGCATCCGGGAGGGCCGGAGACCCAGTACTTC; CDR3 protein: CASSLHPGGPETQYF
D gene: .; J gene: TRBJ2-7; clone size: once; V gene: TRBV11-2; CDR3 DNA: TGTGCCAGCAGCTTAGCGGGTCGATTTTCCTACGAGCAGTACTTC; CDR3 protein: CASSLAGRFSYEQYF
D gene: TRBD2; J gene: TRBJ2-5; clone size: .; V gene: TRBV5-1; CDR3 DNA: TGCTCCAGCAGCCAGATAGCGGGAGCTTTCCAAGAGACCCAGTACTTC; CDR3 protein: CSSSQIAGAFQETQYF
D gene: .; J gene: TRBJ2-7; clone size: .; V gene: TRBV28; CDR3 DNA: TGTGCCAGCAAAACTCCTGGGGTGGAGAACGAGCAGTACTTC; CDR3 protein: CASKTPGVENEQYF
D gene: TRBD2; J gene: TRBJ2-1; clone size: few; V gene: TRBV18; CDR3 DNA: TGTGCCAGCTCCACCGGGACTAGCGGCGCCGAGCAGTTCTTC; CDR3 protein: CASSTGTSGAEQFF
D gene: .; J gene: TRBJ2-2; clone size: few; V gene: TRBV6-2/TRBV6-3; CDR3 DNA: TGTGCCAGCAGTTTACTAGTCCGCGGGGAGCTGTTTTTT; CDR3 protein: CASSLLVRGELFF
D gene: .; J gene: TRBJ2-5; clone size: .; V gene: TRBV12-3/TRBV12-4; CDR3 DNA: TGTGCCACTCGAATCGGGGGTGATACCCAGTACTTC; CDR3 protein: CATRIGGDTQYF
D gene: .; J gene: TRBJ1-3; clone size: .; V gene: TRBV5-1; CDR3 DNA: TGCGCCAGCAGCGGAGGCACTTCCTCTGGAAACACCATATATTTT; CDR3 protein: CASSGGTSSGNTIYF
D gene: .; J gene: TRBJ2-7; clone size: many; V gene: TRBV25-1; CDR3 DNA: TGTGCCAGCAGTGAACTCGGCAAACAGTACTTC; CDR3 protein: CASSELGKQYF
D gene: .; J gene: TRBJ2-6; clone size: .; V gene: TRBV10-3; CDR3 DNA: TGTGCCATCACCCGCTCTGGGGCCAACGTCCTGACTTTC; CDR3 protein: CAITRSGANVLTF
D gene: .; J gene: TRBJ1-5; clone size: few; V gene: TRBV19; CDR3 DNA: TGTGCCAGTACACAGGGCCGGGCCCCCCAGCATTTT; CDR3 protein: CASTQGRAPQHF
D gene: TRBD2; J gene: TRBJ2-7; clone size: .; V gene: TRBV10-3; CDR3 DNA: TGTGCCATCAGGGGAGCGGGGAGCTACGAGCAGTACTTC; CDR3 protein: CAIRGAGSYEQYF
D gene: .; J gene: TRBJ1-1; clone size: many; V gene: TRBV7-9; CDR3 DNA: TGTGCCAGCAGTCTCCGGACGGGGAACACTGAAGCTTTCTTT; CDR3 protein: CASSLRTGNTEAFF
D gene: .; J gene: TRBJ2-7; clone size: .; V gene: TRBV5-4; CDR3 DNA: TGTGCCAGCAGCTCCGAGGGAGGCGAGCAGTACTTC; CDR3 protein: CASSSEGGEQYF
D gene: TRBD2; J gene: TRBJ2-2; clone size: few; V gene: TRBV6-5; CDR3 DNA: TGTGCCAGCAGTTTACCCATAGCGGGAGCGAACACCGGGGAGCTGTTTTTT; CDR3 protein: CASSLPIAGANTGELFF
D gene: .; J gene: TRBJ2-1; clone size: .; V gene: TRBV4-2; CDR3 DNA: TGTGCCAGCAGCCGTGGGGCTCTGGGAATTGGTGATAATGAGCAGTTCTTC; CDR3 protein: CASSRGALGIGDNEQFF
D gene: TRBD2; J gene: TRBJ2-1; clone size: .; V gene: TRBV20-1; CDR3 DNA: TGCAGTGCTAGAGTGGCTAGCGGGAAGTCCTACAATGAGCAGTTCTTC; CDR3 protein: CSARVASGKSYNEQFF
D gene: TRBD2; J gene: TRBJ2-3; clone size: .; V gene: TRBV20-1; CDR3 DNA: TGCAGTGCTCAGCGGGAGGTCGCAGATACGCAGTATTTT; CDR3 protein: CSAQREVADTQYF
D gene: .; J gene: TRBJ2-5; clone size: few; V gene: TRBV3-1; CDR3 DNA: TGTGCCAGCAGCCAAGATCAGAGGGAGACCCAGTACTTC; CDR3 protein: CASSQDQRETQYF
D gene: TRBD1; J gene: TRBJ2-7; clone size: few; V gene: TRBV5-6; CDR3 DNA: TGTGCCAGCAGCTTGGACGCGACAGGGCGATACGAGCAGTACTTC; CDR3 protein: CASSLDATGRYEQYF